This note documents a single T cell receptor beta chain sequence. Its antigen remains unidentified. The sample comes from a study of Ad26.COV2.S vaccination and SARS-CoV-2 variants. For the study at large: The donor was enrolled in the Ad26.COV2.S arm of the COV1001 trial. Doses of Ad26.COV2.S were injected into muscle once or twice, 56 days apart.

CDR1 is MDHEN, CDR2 SYDVKM, per germline. Trimming took off 8 bases at V and 2 bases at J, with 12 bases between the two ends. CDR3 length: 13 residues. TCRdb keeps only in-frame clones here, not all; method: immunoSEQ multiplex PCR. This table holds 300,000 to 400,000 clones, about 89% found once. As for treatment: around 19 received Ad26.COV2.S at low or high dose, single or two shots; about 5 received placebo; per-sample allocation not given. Collection of samples fell on day 63 after the first vaccine or placebo injection. Study findings and constraints: Reportedly, after vaccination the spike-specific CD8+ and CD4+ T cell responses displayed substantial breadth.

This receptor was identified in a person between 18 and 65 years old who received the Ad26.COV2.S COVID-19 vaccine or a placebo. The source was peripheral blood, collected in a trial of Ad26.COV2.S vaccine versus placebo. The chain carries TRBV28 and TRBJ2-5; possible D gene TRBD1, 5 bases. CDR3 DNA sequence: TGTGCCAGCCAGGTGGGGCTTCAAGAGACCCAGTACTTC. It is translated as CASQVGLQETQYF. Complete variable domain (other parts from reference TRBV28 and TRBJ2-5): DVKVTQSSRYLVKRTGEKVFLECVQDMDHENMFWYRQDPGLGLRLIYFSYDVKMKEKGDIPEGYSVSREKKERFSLILESASTNQTSMYLCASQVGLQETQYFGPGTRLLVL.